The source of this T cell receptor beta chain is a study of T-cell memory formation after mild COVID-19. Whole-study findings and limits: Those CD4+ clones that contracted were mainly in CM and EM (CD8+ ones in EMRA).

Constant-segment primers were used for 5'RACE, and the resulting TCR alpha and TCR beta cDNA libraries carried sample barcodes and UMIs. MiXCR was run by TCRdb on the 5' RACE reads, yielding one entry per CDR3 protein. This table holds 450,000 or so distinct CDR3 sequences, about 23% found once. This clonotype was detected only a few times. Antigen specificity is unknown. V lost 6 bases, J lost 4 bases, and 19 bases stayed unmatched. Germline CDR1 is DFQATT and CDR2 is SNEGSKA (reference sequence). The CDR3 has 18 amino acids. Source material: PBMCs or a T cell subset sorted from them (not recorded which). This TCR was recovered from an adult woman who had mild COVID-19 (a few samples of this study predate the infection). Cell type and time point are not known. V gene TRBV20-1 combines with J gene TRBJ2-1; 9 bases match TRBD2. The DNA of the CDR3 is TGCAGTGCCCTTAGAACGGGTGTAGGACTAGCGAGATACAATGAGCAGTTCTTC. This translates into CSALRTGVGLARYNEQFF.